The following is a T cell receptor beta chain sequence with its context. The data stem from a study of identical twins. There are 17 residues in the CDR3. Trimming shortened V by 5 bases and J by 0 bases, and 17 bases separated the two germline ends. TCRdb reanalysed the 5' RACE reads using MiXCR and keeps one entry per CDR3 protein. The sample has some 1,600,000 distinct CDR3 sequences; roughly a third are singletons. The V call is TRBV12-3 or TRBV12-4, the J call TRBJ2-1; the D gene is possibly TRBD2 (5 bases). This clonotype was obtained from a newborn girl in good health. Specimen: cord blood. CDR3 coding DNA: TGTGCCAGCAGTCCGAAATCACGGGGAACCTCCTACAATGAGCAGTTCTTC. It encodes CASSPKSRGTSYNEQFF.